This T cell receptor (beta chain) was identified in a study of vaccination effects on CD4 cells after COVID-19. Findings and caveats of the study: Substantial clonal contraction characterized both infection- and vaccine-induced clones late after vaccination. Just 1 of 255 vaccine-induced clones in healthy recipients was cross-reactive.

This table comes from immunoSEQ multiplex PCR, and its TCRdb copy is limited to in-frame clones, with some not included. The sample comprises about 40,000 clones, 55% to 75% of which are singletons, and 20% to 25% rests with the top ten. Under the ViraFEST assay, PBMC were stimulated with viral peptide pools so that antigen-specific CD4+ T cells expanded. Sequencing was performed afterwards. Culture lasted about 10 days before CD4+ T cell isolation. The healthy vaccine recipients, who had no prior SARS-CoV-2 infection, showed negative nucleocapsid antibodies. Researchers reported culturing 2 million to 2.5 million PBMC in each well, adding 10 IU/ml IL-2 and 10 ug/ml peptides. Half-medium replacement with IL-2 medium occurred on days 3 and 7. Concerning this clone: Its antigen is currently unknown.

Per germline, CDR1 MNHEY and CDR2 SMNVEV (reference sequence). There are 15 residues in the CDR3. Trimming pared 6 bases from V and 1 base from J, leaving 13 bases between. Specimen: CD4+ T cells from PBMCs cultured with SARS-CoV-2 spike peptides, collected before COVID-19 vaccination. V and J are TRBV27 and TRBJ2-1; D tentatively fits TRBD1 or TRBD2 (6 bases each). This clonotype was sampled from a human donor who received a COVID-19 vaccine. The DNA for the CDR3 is TGTGCCAGCAGGATAGGGGGGCTTTCCTACAATGAGCAGTTCTTC. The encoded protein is CASRIGGLSYNEQFF.